This TCR beta chain was sequenced during a study of CD8 T cells in ankylosing spondylitis. Findings and limits, study-wide: The study looked at matched synovial fluid samples from ankylosing spondylitis patients. Disease-linked clones were reported to be significantly enriched there. Ankylosing spondylitis blood seemed to carry a telltale TCR beta motif made of several highly homologous variants.

Regarding this clonotype: What it recognizes is unknown.

Each TCR beta library was made by quantitative 5'-RACE that incorporated molecular barcodes. MiXCR, applied by TCRdb to the 5' RACE reads, yields one record per CDR3 protein. Of some 800,000 distinct CDR3 sequences listed, over 9.5% are singletons. The CDR3 is made up of 19 amino acids. Germline assignment: CDR1 SGHDT and CDR2 YYEEEE. The V end was cut by 3 bases, the J end by 4 bases, with 27 bases between. V usage is TRBV5-6 and J usage is TRBJ2-3; D ambiguous. The source of this sequence is a male donor with ankylosing spondylitis. Material: blood, either unsorted or a sorted T cell fraction (not recorded which). The CDR3, as DNA: TGTGCCAGCAGCTCCCTTAACACCGGGCCCCCCAGTTCGTCAGATACGCAGTATTTT. This translates into CASSSLNTGPPSSSDTQYF.